This TCR beta chain was retrieved from a study of cytomegalovirus exposure and HLA in healthy donors. Study results and limitations: Generally TCR sequences proved uncommon, though certain public TCRs appeared in numerous donors. The authors listed approximately 160 TCR beta chains as cytomegalovirus-associated. With high specificity and sensitivity, the classifier reportedly diagnosed cytomegalovirus status.

The assay was immunoSEQ multiplex PCR, and TCRdb's table has in-frame clones only and misses some. The sample holds about 220,000 clones, about 89% seen once. With regard to this clone: The antigen remains undetermined.

Sequenced input: PBMCs. The TCR sequence derives from a woman between 18 and 29 years old in good health and CMV-seronegative.

The CDR3 loop is CASSLGVQNYGYTF. CDR3 coding DNA: TGTGCCAGCAGCTTAGGTGTGCAGAACTATGGCTACACCTTC. The chain couples TRBV7-9 to TRBJ1-2; no firm D call. Germline CDR1 and CDR2: SEHNR and FQNEAQ (reference sequence). CDR3 length: 14 residues. The ends were cut back, 1 base at V and 2 bases at J, with 8 bases in the middle.